This section outlines one T cell receptor (beta chain) sequence together with its context. Its target is not known. The CDR3 contains 15 residues. From germline, CDR1 is SNHLY and CDR2 FYNNEI. Deletions cut 3 bases from V and 0 bases from J, with 9 bases between. The table came from immunoSEQ multiplex PCR; TCRdb's copy has only in-frame clones and leaves some out. The sample has roughly 73,000 clones; around 87% are singletons. The data stem from a study of radiotherapy plus CTLA-4 blockade in lung cancer. The overall study: Patients showed objective responses in over 15% of cases, and disease control was achieved by 25% to 35%.

General study findings and limits: Strongest reported response predictors: early blood clone changes and post-radiation interferon-beta. Radiotherapy plus ipilimumab was followed by expansion in blood of tumor-derived TCR clones.

The study treated chemo-refractory metastatic non-small-cell lung cancer patients with focal radiation plus ipilimumab CTLA-4 blockade. Source: peripheral blood, taken from a patient treated with radiotherapy plus ipilimumab. The source of this sequence is a human donor with non-small cell lung cancer that progressed on radiotherapy plus ipilimumab. The V call is TRBV2, the J call TRBJ2-1; D is perhaps TRBD2 (6 bases). CDR3 nucleotides: TGTGCCAGCAGTGATTCGCGGGACTCCTACAATGAGCAGTTCTTC. As protein: CASSDSRDSYNEQFF.